Following are 24 T cell receptor beta chains from one sample sequenced in a study of cytomegalovirus exposure and HLA in healthy donors. With 60 Vbeta and 13 Jbeta primers, the PCR was carried out. The method was immunoSEQ multiplex PCR; TCRdb's version includes in-frame clones alone and lacks a portion of them. Of approximately 220,000 clones listed, 70% to 80% are singletons. Sequencing used PBMCs. The receptor set was obtained from a woman in her twenties or thirties in good health and CMV-seronegative.

The chain joins TRBV6-5 to TRBJ1-1; no definite D call. Germline V gene sequence: CDR1 MNHEY, CDR2 SVGAGI. This CDR3 is 12 amino acids long. V was pared by 10 bases and J by 2 bases, with 11 bases between. The CDR3: CAIRTGNTEAFF. In DNA, the CDR3 is TGTGCCATCAGGACTGGCAACACTGAAGCTTTCTTT.

The J gene is TRBJ1-1, the V gene TRBV30, with 9 bases that match TRBD1. Germline CDR1 GTSNPN, CDR2 SVGIG (reference sequence). V lost 5 bases and J lost 9; bases outside the gene matches: 10. The CDR3 extends over 13 amino acids. CDR3 region: CAWWGQGWTQAFF. The CDR3 DNA is TGTGCCTGGTGGGGACAGGGTTGGACTCAAGCTTTCTTT. Filled out from reference TRBV30 and TRBJ1-1, the complete variable domain reads SQTIHQWPATLVQPVGSPLSLECTVEGTSNPNLYWYRQAAGRGLQLLFYSVGIGQISSEVPQNLSASRPQDRQFILSSKKLLLSDSGFYLCAWWGQGWTQAFFGQGTRLTVV.

The chain is built from TRBV14 and TRBJ2-7; TRBD2 agrees at 9 bases. From germline, CDR1 is SGHDN and CDR2 FVKESK. This CDR3 contains 16 residues. V shed 6 bases, J shed 0 bases, and the junction held 9 bases outside the gene matches. The CDR3 is CASRGTSSSSSYEQYF. The CDR3 nucleotides read TGTGCCAGCAGGGGGACTAGCTCATCTTCCTCCTACGAGCAGTACTTC.

This sequence joins TRBV5-8 and TRBJ1-2; 8 bases match TRBD1. CDR3 length: 16 residues. V dropped 0 bases and J dropped 8; count of bases not matched to a gene: 12. Per germline, CDR1 SGHTS and CDR2 YDEGEE. The CDR3 sequence is CASSLDFGQGEWGYTF. The CDR3 DNA reads as TGTGCCAGCAGCTTGGATTTCGGACAGGGAGAATGGGGCTACACCTTC.

This chain links TRBV5-5 with TRBJ2-2; 11 bases align to TRBD2. Germline trimming cut 4 bases from V and 0 bases from J; bases unmatched to any gene: 5. The CDR3 consists of 17 residues. Germline V CDR1 and CDR2: SGHKS, YYEKEE (reference sequence). CDR3 protein: CASSPEGLAANTGELFF. CDR3 nucleotide sequence: TGTGCCAGCAGCCCGGAGGGACTAGCGGCGAACACCGGGGAGCTGTTTTTT.

This chain joins TRBV30 and TRBJ1-5; tentatively, D is TRBD1 (5 bases). With 0 bases removed from V and 9 bases from J, the gap between germline ends came to 18 bases. The CDR3 spans 15 residues. Germline loops: CDR1 GTSNPN, CDR2 SVGIG (reference sequence). Written as DNA, the CDR3 is TGTGCCTGGAGTGTAGGTGGGGAGGGGTCTAGGCCCCAGCATTTT. Translating it yields CAWSVGGEGSRPQHF. The full variable domain, in which reference TRBV30 and TRBJ1-5 provide the parts outside the CDR3, is SQTIHQWPATLVQPVGSPLSLECTVEGTSNPNLYWYRQAAGRGLQLLFYSVGIGQISSEVPQNLSASRPQDRQFILSSKKLLLSDSGFYLCAWSVGGEGSRPQHFGDGTRLSIL.

This rearrangement joins TRBV5-1 to TRBJ1-1; weak D call: TRBD1 (5 bases). V lost 5 bases to trimming and J lost 9 bases, with 14 bases between them. The CDR3 is 12 amino acids. In germline, CDR1 is SGHRS, CDR2 YFSETQ. CDR3 bases: TGCGCCAGCAGTTCGGACACTGAGCAAGCTTTCTTT. Its protein is CASSSDTEQAFF. The entire variable domain, with the rest obtained from reference TRBV5-1 and TRBJ1-1, is as follows: KAGVTQTPRYLIKTRGQQVTLSCSPISGHRSVSWYQQTPGQGLQFLFEYFSETQRNKGNFPGRFSGRQFSNSRSEMNVSTLELGDSALYLCASSSDTEQAFFGQGTRLTVV.

This clone was observed once. The rearrangement joins TRBV7-8 to TRBJ2-5; possibly TRBD1 for D (9 bases). The J call may be in error: the DNA end matches TRBJ2-7 better. Per germline, CDR1 SGHVS and CDR2 FQNEAQ. This CDR3 contains 17 residues. In nucleotides, the CDR3 is TGTGCCAGCAGCTTAGGGGCGGGAGGACAGGGGACCGACGAGCAGTACTTC. It codes for CASSLGAGGQGTDEQYF.

The chain joins TRBV6-5 to TRBJ2-7, with D perhaps matching TRBD2 (6 bases). CDR1 is MNHEY and CDR2 is SVGAGI in the germline V gene. The CDR3 extends over 13 amino acids. Trimming removed 6 bases from V and 7 bases from J, with 16 bases in between. CDR3 in amino acids: CASRRDSKGEQYF. The CDR3 nucleotides are TGTGCCAGCAGAAGGGACTCAAAGGGTGAGCAGTACTTC.

V and J are TRBV5-4 and TRBJ1-3; the D gene is possibly TRBD1 (6 bases). This CDR3 spans 15 amino acids. CDR1 and CDR2 from the germline V gene are SGHNT and YYREEE (reference sequence). V was shortened by 4 bases and J by 0 bases, with 11 bases between the two germline ends. This CDR3 is CASSTDRVSGNTIYF. Written as DNA, the CDR3 is TGTGCCAGCAGCACGGACAGAGTCTCTGGAAACACCATATATTTT.

This chain uses TRBV29-1 with TRBJ2-5, with a weak D call TRBD1 (6 bases). CDR3 size: 13 residues. V was pared by 4 bases and J by 4 bases, with 13 bases between. The germline gives CDR1 SQVTM, CDR2 ANQGSEA. The CDR3 region has the DNA TGCAGCGTTGCGCCAGGGGTGGTAGAGACCCAGTACTTC. It yields the protein CSVAPGVVETQYF.

The chain uses TRBV11-3 and TRBJ2-3; maybe TRBD2 (6 bases). The CDR3 extends over 15 amino acids. Germline V gene sequence: CDR1 SGHNT, CDR2 YENEEA. V lost 0 bases and J lost 6, with 13 bases in between. CDR3 in amino acids: CASSLEASGRDTQYF. The CDR3 coding sequence is TGTGCCAGCAGCTTAGAGGCAAGTGGGAGGGATACGCAGTATTTT.

The chain employs TRBV5-6 and TRBJ2-2, with 11 bases matching TRBD1. The trim removed 4 bases at V and 9 bases at J, leaving 11 bases unmatched. The germline gives CDR1 SGHDT, CDR2 YYEEEE. The CDR3 covers 16 residues. CDR3 DNA: TGTGCCAGCAGCCCCGGGACAGGGGGGTCCAAACGGGAGCTGTTTTTT. Its translation: CASSPGTGGSKRELFF.

J is TRBJ1-2 and V is TRBV9; TRBD1 agrees at 7 bases. Germline loops: CDR1 SGDLS, CDR2 YYNGEE. With V trimmed by 4 bases and J by 2 bases, 11 bases remained unmatched. The CDR3 totals 16 residues. The CDR3 here is CASSRQRDSSNYGYTF. As DNA, the CDR3 is TGTGCCAGCAGCCGCCAACGGGACAGCTCAAACTATGGCTACACCTTC.

The CDR3 spells CASSGQQNTEAFF. The CDR3 coding sequence is TGCGCCAGCAGTGGACAGCAAAACACTGAAGCTTTCTTT. The chain couples TRBV5-1 to TRBJ1-1, with D maybe TRBD1 (6 bases). The germline V and J ends were trimmed by 5 bases and 2 bases, with 10 bases remaining between them. Germline-derived CDR1 and CDR2 are SGHRS and YFSETQ. CDR3 length: 13 residues. Looking up the rest from reference TRBV5-1 and TRBJ1-1 gives the full variable domain: KAGVTQTPRYLIKTRGQQVTLSCSPISGHRSVSWYQQTPGQGLQFLFEYFSETQRNKGNFPGRFSGRQFSNSRSEMNVSTLELGDSALYLCASSGQQNTEAFFGQGTRLTVV.

The chain carries TRBV11-2 and TRBJ1-1; D perhaps matches TRBD1 (6 bases). The CDR3 spans 15 residues. Looked up from germline, CDR1 is SGHAT and CDR2 is FQNNGV. V dropped 4 bases and J dropped 7 bases, with 19 bases sitting between them. Here the CDR3 DNA reads TGTGCCAGCAGCTCGTGGGACAATCCGGGGGGTGAAGCTTTCTTT. Translating it yields CASSSWDNPGGEAFF.

J is TRBJ1-1 and V is TRBV2; no definite D call. Looked up from germline, CDR1 is SNHLY and CDR2 is FYNNEI. This CDR3 comprises 15 residues. The V and J ends lost 7 bases and 1 base respectively, with 16 bases between them. CDR3 sequence: CASTRRPLSNTEAFF. The CDR3 DNA reads TGTGCCAGCACGCGGAGGCCGTTATCGAACACTGAAGCTTTCTTT.

This chain connects TRBV11-2 to TRBJ2-3; D is unclear. V was cut by 5 bases and J by 4 bases, with 19 bases left in between. CDR1 and CDR2 from the germline V gene are SGHAT and FQNNGV. CDR3 length equals 16 residues. CDR3: CASSTRPYASADTQYF. The CDR3 region has the DNA TGTGCCAGCAGCACCAGGCCCTACGCCTCGGCAGATACGCAGTATTTT.

This clone showed up just a few times. The J gene is TRBJ2-7, the V gene TRBV19; TRBD1 might be the D (6 bases). The V end lost 10 bases, the J end lost 0 bases, and 13 bases lay between the germline ends. Germline V gives CDR1 LNHDA, CDR2 SQIVND (reference sequence). The CDR3 consists of 13 residues. The CDR3 reads CATGAGVSYEQYF. The DNA for the CDR3 is TGTGCCACTGGGGCAGGGGTCTCCTACGAGCAGTACTTC.

Points on this clone: A read error may produce the germline difference seen at one junction end. This chain connects TRBV7-3 to TRBJ1-1, with 10 bases that match TRBD1. The CDR3 spans 15 residues. CDR1 is SGHTA, CDR2 FQGTGA, per germline. CDR3 DNA: TGCGCCAGCAGCCAAAGACAGGGGGCGAACACTGAAGCTTTCTTT. Protein product: CASSQRQGANTEAFF.

V gene TRBV19 combines with J gene TRBJ2-7; 8 positions match TRBD2. Trimming cost V 9 bases and J 2 bases; bases outside gene matches: 9. CDR3 length: 14 residues. Germline V CDR1 and CDR2: LNHDA, SQIVND (reference sequence). CDR3 sequence: CASSEAGGPYEQYF. CDR3 coding DNA: TGTGCCAGCTCAGAGGCGGGGGGCCCCTACGAGCAGTACTTC. The full variable domain, with the rest looked up from reference TRBV19 and TRBJ2-7, is DGGITQSPKYLFRKEGQNVTLSCEQNLNHDAMYWYRQDPGQGLRLIYYSQIVNDFQKGDIAEGYSVSREKKESFPLTVTSAQKNPTAFYLCASSEAGGPYEQYFGPGTRLTVT.

This clone was seen more than once but under ten times. The rearrangement links TRBV15 to TRBJ2-1; D is perhaps TRBD1 (5 bases). This CDR3 region has 13 residues. Trimming took 0 bases from V and 10 from J, leaving 10 bases between them. CDR1 is LNHNV, CDR2 YYDKDF, per germline (reference sequence). CDR3 DNA: TGTGCCACCAGCAGAGAGCTGACAGTAGAGCAGTTCTTC. Residues: CATSRELTVEQFF.

The gene calls are TRBV29-1 and TRBJ2-1, with D possibly being TRBD1 (6 bases). CDR1 and CDR2 from the germline V gene are SQVTM and ANQGSEA. The CDR3 loop spans 13 amino acids. Trimming took off 8 bases at V and 0 bases at J, with 11 bases between the two ends. CDR3 loop: CSSGADSYNEQFF. The CDR3 DNA reads as TGCAGCTCAGGGGCCGACTCCTACAATGAGCAGTTCTTC.

V and J are TRBV30 and TRBJ1-2; possible D gene TRBD1, 5 bases. The germline V and J ends were trimmed by 1 base and 4 bases, with 16 bases remaining between them. CDR3 size: 15 residues. Germline CDR1 reads GTSNPN; CDR2 reads SVGIG (reference sequence). The CDR3 DNA sequence: TGTGCCTGGAGTGGCCAGGGAAGGCAGGGCTATGGCTACACCTTC. Protein: CAWSGQGRQGYGYTF.